One and the same sample provided the 29 T cell receptor beta chains below, sequenced in a study of blood T cells in healthy people across ages. Next came a second PCR, run for about 7 to 12 cycles, which used a sample-barcoded 5' primer along with a J-beta primer mix. TCRdb reprocessed the 5' RACE reads with MiXCR, giving one entry per CDR3 protein. The sample includes 1.8 million or so distinct CDR3 sequences, 35% to 50% seen only once; the top ten take roughly 23%. Sequenced material: blood. The receptors were sampled from a human donor in good health.

V gene TRBV29-1 combines with J gene TRBJ2-3, with D hard to call. CDR3 length: 12 residues. Trimming stripped 2 bases from V and 4 bases from J, with 7 bases between. The germline CDR1 and CDR2 sequences are SQVTM and ANQGSEA. The CDR3 region is CSVEKGSDTQYF. The CDR3 nucleotides read TGCAGCGTTGAAAAAGGGTCAGATACGCAGTATTTT.

This clonotype was counted between two and nine times. This rearrangement joins TRBV7-2 to TRBJ1-2; 7 bases fit TRBD1. There are 15 residues in the CDR3. CDR1 is SGHTA, CDR2 FQGNSA, per germline. The V and J ends lost 2 bases and 6 bases, in that order; junction bases with no gene match: 9. The CDR3, as DNA: TGTGCCAGCAGCTTACCGACAGGGAGAGAAAATGGCTACACCTTC. Protein: CASSLPTGRENGYTF.

The rearrangement links TRBV6-5 to TRBJ1-1, with a tentative D call TRBD1 (5 bases). This CDR3 spans 16 amino acids. Trimming stripped 2 bases from V and 4 bases from J, with 17 bases between. Germline V gene data show CDR1 as MNHEY and CDR2 as SVGAGI. The CDR3 sequence is CASSYKIRALGTEAFF. The CDR3 DNA is TGTGCCAGCAGTTACAAAATCAGGGCGTTGGGCACTGAAGCTTTCTTT.

The chain is built from TRBV7-8 and TRBJ1-4, with D possibly TRBD1 on 5 matching bases. The CDR3 is 20 amino acids. Germline CDR1 reads SGHVS; CDR2 reads FQNEAQ. V was cut by 4 bases and J by 0 bases, with 24 bases left in between. This CDR3 is CASSYLRIDLGAATNEKLFF. DNA of the CDR3: TGTGCCAGCAGCTATCTCCGAATAGATCTAGGGGCTGCAACTAATGAAAAACTGTTTTTT.

CDR3 coding DNA: TGCAGCGTCCCAAGGACAGGGGCATTCAATGAGCAGTTCTTC. Protein sequence: CSVPRTGAFNEQFF. V and J are TRBV29-1 and TRBJ2-1, with 9 bases that match TRBD1. The CDR3 extends over 14 amino acids. The germline gives CDR1 SQVTM, CDR2 ANQGSEA. Trimming cost V 6 bases and J 6 bases; bases outside gene matches: 9.

This clonotype was counted many times. This CDR3 reads CASSLGAGGGETQYF. CDR3 nucleotides: TGTGCCAGCAGCTTAGGTGCAGGGGGGGGCGAGACCCAGTACTTC. V and J are TRBV7-2 and TRBJ2-5; either TRBD1 or TRBD2 may supply D (7 bases each). V gave up 1 base and J gave up 5 bases, with 14 bases separating them. There are 15 residues in the CDR3. In germline, CDR1 is SGHTA, CDR2 FQGNSA. Drawing the rest from reference TRBV7-2 and TRBJ2-5, the complete variable domain is GAGVSQSPSNKVTEKGKDVELRCDPISGHTALYWYRQSLGQGLEFLIYFQGNSAPDKSGLPSDRFSAERTGGSVSTLTIQRTQQEDSAVYLCASSLGAGGGETQYFGPGTRLLVL.

The table lists this clonotype with a few counts. This chain connects TRBV5-1 to TRBJ2-7; D is ambiguous. The germline V gene encodes CDR1 SGHRS and CDR2 YFSETQ. V lost 3 bases and J lost 2, with 15 bases in between. The CDR3 covers 15 residues. The CDR3 protein is CASSSTGSATYEQYF. Here the CDR3 DNA reads TGCGCCAGCAGCTCCACCGGGTCTGCAACCTACGAGCAGTACTTC.

This clonotype was recorded a few times. A read error may account for a junction end that differs from germline. V and J are TRBV16 and TRBJ2-2, with a tentative D call TRBD2 (6 bases). This CDR3 contains 13 residues. Germline assignment: CDR1 KGHSY and CDR2 FQNENV. CDR3 protein: CASSQTGAGELFF. The CDR3 nucleotides read TGTGCTAGCAGCCAAACGGGAGCCGGGGAGCTGTTTTTT. Looking up the rest from reference TRBV16 and TRBJ2-2 gives the full variable domain: GEEVAQTPKHLVRGEGQKAKLYCAPIKGHSYVFWYQQVLKNEFKFLISFQNENVFDETGMPKERFSAKCLPNSPCSLEIQATKLEDSAVYFCASSQTGAGELFFGEGSRLTVL.

Worth noting for this clonotype: The junction departs from the called germline gene at one end, perhaps through a read error. The DNA for the CDR3 is TGTGCCAGCAGTTTTGGTCAGTTCTCTGGAAACACCAGATATTTT. Its translation: CASSFGQFSGNTRYF. The rearrangement joins TRBV12-3 or TRBV12-4 to TRBJ1-3, with D uncertain. The CDR3 loop spans 15 amino acids.

This clonotype turned up a few times. It may be a read error: a sequence one base away is much more abundant. The chain combines TRBV3-1 with TRBJ2-6; D is possibly TRBD1 (6 bases). CDR3 length: 14 amino acids. CDR1 and CDR2 (germline): LGHDT, YNNKEL (reference sequence). The CDR3 protein is CTTTTGLGANVLTF. Written as DNA, the CDR3 is TGTACCACAACTACAGGGCTTGGGGCCAACGTCCTGACTTTC.

The chain has TRBV5-5 and TRBJ1-2, with D perhaps matching TRBD1 (6 bases). The CDR3 covers 17 residues. Looked up from germline, CDR1 is SGHKS and CDR2 is YYEKEE (reference sequence). Trimming took off 4 bases at V and 0 bases at J, with 19 bases between the two ends. CDR3 in amino acids: CASSLRAQGLTNYGYTF. The CDR3 nucleotides read TGTGCCAGCAGCCTCCGGGCCCAGGGGCTCACTAACTATGGCTACACCTTC.

The sample holds many counts of this clonotype. The V and J genes are TRBV4-1 and TRBJ1-4; maybe TRBD1 (5 bases). There are 16 residues in the CDR3. Per the germline V gene, CDR1 is MGHRA and CDR2 is YSYEKL. Trimming left V 1 base short and J 8 bases short, with 17 bases between. The CDR3 sequence: CASSQVAGRIGEKLFF. The DNA for the CDR3 is TGCGCCAGCAGCCAAGTGGCAGGGCGGATAGGAGAAAAACTGTTTTTT.

The chain is built from TRBV11-2 and TRBJ2-1; tentative D call: TRBD2 (7 bases). Germline lookup yields CDR1 SGHAT and CDR2 FQNNGV. This CDR3 region has 17 residues. Trimming took 5 bases from V and 7 from J, leaving 24 bases between them. The CDR3: CASSPSVGGGRWNEQFF. CDR3 in DNA: TGTGCCAGCAGCCCCTCTGTTGGGGGGGGGCGCTGGAATGAGCAGTTCTTC. The full variable domain, in which reference TRBV11-2 and TRBJ2-1 provide the parts outside the CDR3, is EAGVAQSPRYKIIEKRQSVAFWCNPISGHATLYWYQQILGQGPKLLIQFQNNGVVDDSQLPKDRFSAERLKGVDSTLKIQPAKLEDSAVYLCASSPSVGGGRWNEQFFGPGTRLTVL.

DNA for the CDR3: TGCGCCAGCAGATATACTCCGGGTCTTACCTCTTCTAACTATGGCTACACCTTC. Translated: CASRYTPGLTSSNYGYTF. This chain links TRBV5-1 with TRBJ1-2; D unresolved. The CDR3 consists of 18 residues. Germline V CDR1 and CDR2: SGHRS, YFSETQ. Trimming took 5 bases from V and 0 from J, leaving 23 bases between them.

This chain connects TRBV20-1 to TRBJ2-7; D unclear. The ends were cut back, 0 bases at V and 5 bases at J, with 8 bases in the middle. The CDR3 length is 12 residues. The V gene's germline CDR1 is DFQATT and CDR2 SNEGSKA (reference sequence). In DNA, the CDR3 is TGCAGTGCTAGAGAACTTACAGACGAGCAGTACTTC. It yields the protein CSARELTDEQYF.

The chain couples TRBV5-1 to TRBJ2-1, with a weak D call TRBD1 (6 bases). This CDR3 is 15 amino acids long. Trimming left V 3 bases short and J 3 bases short, with 13 bases between. Germline values: CDR1 SGHRS, CDR2 YFSETQ. The CDR3 region has the DNA TGCGCCAGCAGCTACCAGGGGCTTGTCTACAATGAGCAGTTCTTC. It encodes CASSYQGLVYNEQFF.

The table lists this clonotype with many counts. The chain employs TRBV27 and TRBJ2-1, with 13 bases that match TRBD2. This CDR3 is built from 15 residues. Germline CDR1 and CDR2: MNHEY and SMNVEV (reference sequence). With V trimmed by 3 bases and J by 7 bases, 3 bases remained unmatched. The CDR3 loop is CASSFGTSGVNEQFF. The CDR3 DNA is TGTGCCAGCAGTTTCGGGACTAGCGGGGTTAATGAGCAGTTCTTC.

The V and J genes are TRBV20-1 and TRBJ2-5; D call uncertain. The germline CDR1 and CDR2 sequences are DFQATT and SNEGSKA (reference sequence). The CDR3 totals 15 residues. The germline V and J ends were trimmed by 8 bases and 2 bases, with 21 bases remaining between them. CDR3 region: CSHKGLIYPQETQYF. For the CDR3, the DNA is TGCAGTCATAAAGGGCTCATCTATCCGCAAGAGACCCAGTACTTC.

The chain couples TRBV2 to TRBJ1-4; 7 bases line up with TRBD1. The CDR3 has 15 amino acids. Germline values: CDR1 SNHLY, CDR2 FYNNEI. V lost 2 bases and J lost 5; bases outside the gene matches: 5. The CDR3 loop is CASSETGQPNEKLFF. As DNA, the CDR3 is TGTGCCAGCAGTGAAACGGGACAGCCAAATGAAAAACTGTTTTTT.

This chain uses TRBV29-1 with TRBJ1-1, with D unclear. The CDR3 runs to 13 residues. V was clipped by 6 bases and J by 6 bases, with 17 bases between them. CDR1 and CDR2 from the germline V gene are SQVTM and ANQGSEA. CDR3 sequence reads: CSVRDDGRPEAFF. CDR3 nucleotide sequence: TGCAGCGTCCGTGATGACGGGCGCCCTGAAGCTTTCTTT.

The chain has TRBV9 and TRBJ2-3, with 13 bases that match TRBD2. V trimming: 1 base; J trimming: 6 bases; junction bases outside the gene matches: 8. From germline, CDR1 is SGDLS and CDR2 YYNGEE. This CDR3 has 17 amino acids. The CDR3 coding sequence is TGTGCCAGCAGCGTACTCAGGACTAGCGGGGGAGGCGATACGCAGTATTTT. Its translation: CASSVLRTSGGGDTQYF.

For this clonotype: At one boundary the junction diverges from the germline segment, which might be a read error. The chain is built from TRBV4-2 and TRBJ2-1, with 7 bases aligning to TRBD1. The V gene's germline CDR1 is LGHNA and CDR2 YNFKEQ. This CDR3 is 15 amino acids long. As DNA, the CDR3 is TGTGTCAGCAGCCAAGCCCAGGGGGACGTCAATGAGCAGTTCTTC. Protein product: CVSSQAQGDVNEQFF.

The genes are TRBV2 and TRBJ2-1; TRBD2 matches 7 bases. The V gene's germline CDR1 is SNHLY and CDR2 FYNNEI. This CDR3 spans 16 amino acids. With V trimmed by 7 bases and J by 4 bases, 13 bases remained unmatched. CDR3 residues: CASTGTGTKNYNEQFF. The CDR3, as DNA: TGTGCCAGCACCGGAACCGGGACTAAGAATTACAATGAGCAGTTCTTC.

About this clonotype: A much bigger clone sits one base away, suggesting this may be a read error. The CDR3 is CVSSRTSGGTDTQYF. The CDR3 bases are TGTGTCAGCAGCCGCACGTCCGGGGGAACAGATACGCAGTATTTT. The J gene is TRBJ2-3, the V gene TRBV7-9; possible D gene TRBD2, 6 bases. CDR1 and CDR2 from the germline V gene are SEHNR and FQNEAQ (reference sequence). The CDR3 consists of 15 residues.

V is TRBV7-2 and J is TRBJ2-1; D ambiguous. The CDR3 sequence is 12 residues long. Germline CDR1 is SGHTA and CDR2 is FQGNSA. Trimming cost V 2 bases and J 9 bases, with 8 bases left between them. As DNA, the CDR3 is TGTGCCAGCAGCTTAATAGTAGGTGAGCAGTTCTTC. This gives the protein CASSLIVGEQFF.

The CDR3 loop is CSAQDRVVNSPLHF. The CDR3 region has the DNA TGCAGTGCCCAAGACAGGGTAGTTAATTCACCCCTCCACTTT. V gene TRBV20-1 combines with J gene TRBJ1-6; 7 bases map to TRBD1. Germline V gene sequence: CDR1 DFQATT, CDR2 SNEGSKA (reference sequence). The CDR3 is 14 amino acids. V gave up 6 bases and J gave up 6 bases; unmatched junction bases: 8.

The gene calls are TRBV7-2 and TRBJ2-7, with a weak D call TRBD2 (5 bases). In germline, CDR1 is SGHTA, CDR2 FQGNSA. V dropped 1 base and J dropped 0 bases, with 16 bases sitting between them. The length of the CDR3 is 17 residues. The CDR3 DNA sequence: TGTGCCAGCAGCTTAGTATCGGACGGACTGGGCTCCTACGAGCAGTACTTC. This encodes CASSLVSDGLGSYEQYF. The full variable domain, rest sourced from reference TRBV7-2 and TRBJ2-7, is GAGVSQSPSNKVTEKGKDVELRCDPISGHTALYWYRQSLGQGLEFLIYFQGNSAPDKSGLPSDRFSAERTGGSVSTLTIQRTQQEDSAVYLCASSLVSDGLGSYEQYFGPGTRLTVT.

This clonotype appeared a few times. This chain joins TRBV7-8 and TRBJ2-7, with 7 bases identical to TRBD1. The J segment lost 2 bases and the V segment lost 5 bases, leaving 9 bases of the junction unmatched. CDR3 length: 15 residues. From germline, CDR1 is SGHVS and CDR2 FQNEAQ. CDR3 loop: CASSPPGTAAYEQYF. CDR3 sequence (DNA): TGTGCCAGCAGCCCCCCCGGGACAGCTGCCTACGAGCAGTACTTC.

This clonotype has more than one count but fewer than ten. The chain has TRBV5-1 and TRBJ1-2; TRBD1 aligns across 9 bases. V gave up 2 bases and J gave up 6 bases; unmatched junction bases: 5. Per the germline V gene, CDR1 is SGHRS and CDR2 is YFSETQ. The CDR3 is made up of 14 amino acids. The CDR3 is CASSLEGQGHGYTF. In DNA, the CDR3 is TGCGCCAGCAGCTTAGAGGGACAGGGCCATGGCTACACCTTC. The variable domain in full, with the rest retrieved from reference TRBV5-1 and TRBJ1-2, is KAGVTQTPRYLIKTRGQQVTLSCSPISGHRSVSWYQQTPGQGLQFLFEYFSETQRNKGNFPGRFSGRQFSNSRSEMNVSTLELGDSALYLCASSLEGQGHGYTFGSGTRLTVV.